These T cell receptor beta chains were read from a single sample in a study of cytomegalovirus exposure and HLA in healthy donors. The repertoire was sequenced with immunoSEQ multiplex PCR; TCRdb's copy has only in-frame clones and lacks some. This sample has 190,000 or so clones, with 75% to 90% found just once. Sequences were obtained from PBMCs. The origin of the receptors is a boy aged 5-17 years in good health and CMV-seronegative. Each CDR3 is given with its conserved first and last residue. The D gene is left open where the match is weak. A row's size may be missing; if present it is once, few, many or a size class.

v_call	j_call	d_call	clone_size	cdr3_nt	cdr3_aa
TRBV13	TRBJ2-7	TRBD2	once	TGTGCCAGTCGGAACGGACTAGCGTCAACCTACGAGCAGTACTTC	CASRNGLASTYEQYF
TRBV11-3	TRBJ2-7	TRBD2	few	TGTGCCAGCAGCTTAAAGACTAGCGGGACCTACGAGCAGTACTTC	CASSLKTSGTYEQYF
TRBV7-6	TRBJ1-1	NA	NA	TGTGCCAGCAGCTTATTAACAGTTGAAGCTTTCTTT	CASSLLTVEAFF
TRBV9	TRBJ2-2	TRBD1	NA	TGTGCCAGCAGCGTAGTCAGGGGGTGGTCGAACACCGGGGAGCTGTTTTTT	CASSVVRGWSNTGELFF
TRBV16	TRBJ1-1	TRBD1	NA	TGTGCCAGCAGCCAAAAAGGACAGGGGGCCCTCACTGAAGCTTTCTTT	CASSQKGQGALTEAFF
TRBV19	TRBJ1-5	NA	NA	TGTGCCAGTAGTGCCTCCCTTGTAGGATTCGGGGGCAATCAGCCCCAGCATTTT	CASSASLVGFGGNQPQHF
TRBV19	TRBJ1-1	TRBD1	NA	TGTGCCAGTAGTATCCGACAGGGGTTAAAGGGGAACACTGAAGCTTTCTTT	CASSIRQGLKGNTEAFF
TRBV29-1	TRBJ1-1	NA	NA	TGCAGCGTCACGACAGGGAACACTGAAGCTTTCTTT	CSVTTGNTEAFF
TRBV7-3	TRBJ2-2	TRBD2	NA	TGTGCCAGCAGCGCCGGGTGGCGGGAGGGCCACACCGGGGAGCTGTTTTTT	CASSAGWREGHTGELFF
TRBV5-1	TRBJ2-7	NA	NA	TGCGCCAGCAGCTTCATAGACACTTCCTACGAGCAGTACTTC	CASSFIDTSYEQYF
TRBV27	TRBJ2-3	NA	NA	TGTGCCAGCAGGAGGAGGGGGCGGACAGATACGCAGTATTTT	CASRRRGRTDTQYF
TRBV7-9	TRBJ1-6	NA	NA	TGTGCCAGCAGCCGCGGGACTCATGATAATTCACCCCTCCACTTT	CASSRGTHDNSPLHF
TRBV7-3	TRBJ1-1	NA	NA	TGTGCCAGCAGCCTCTCGGTTTTAACTGAAGCTTTCTTT	CASSLSVLTEAFF
TRBV5-1	TRBJ2-7	TRBD1	NA	TGCGCCAGCAGCCCGGGACGGGGACAGGGGCCCCCCTACGAGCAGTACTTC	CASSPGRGQGPPYEQYF
TRBV5-1	TRBJ1-2	NA	NA	TGCGCCAGCAGCCCCCCCTCCAACTATGGCTACACCTTC	CASSPPSNYGYTF
TRBV11-2	TRBJ2-5	NA	NA	TGTGCCAGCAGCTTCAGGGTAGGGAGGCCCCAAGAGACCCAGTACTTC	CASSFRVGRPQETQYF
TRBV6-1	TRBJ1-5	TRBD1	NA	TGTGCCAGCAGAGCGACAGGGTTTAGCAATCAGCCCCAGCATTTT	CASRATGFSNQPQHF
TRBV4-1	TRBJ2-5	NA	NA	TGCGCCAGCAGCCCCTCCCGCCCGCGGGGCGTCCAAGAGACCCAGTACTTC	CASSPSRPRGVQETQYF
TRBV18	TRBJ2-7	TRBD1	NA	TGTGCCAGCTCACCAAACGACAGGGGACAAGAGTACTTC	CASSPNDRGQEYF
TRBV10-3	TRBJ1-5	NA	NA	TGTGCCATCAGTGAGTCTTTGGGAGGGGGAGGCGTGAAACAGCCCCAGCATTTT	CAISESLGGGGVKQPQHF
TRBV4-3	TRBJ2-1	NA	NA	TGCGCCAGCAGCCAAGTGCAGGCGGGCCTCAATGAGCAGTTCTTC	CASSQVQAGLNEQFF
TRBV10-3	TRBJ2-3	TRBD2	NA	TGTGCCATCGGAATTTCCCCGGGAGGGCCTGATGGCACAGATACGCAGTATTTT	CAIGISPGGPDGTDTQYF
TRBV7-9	TRBJ1-5	NA	NA	TGTGCCAGCAGCTTAGTTCACTCTACGGCAGGGTACAATCAGCCCCAGCATTTT	CASSLVHSTAGYNQPQHF
TRBV7-9	TRBJ1-1	NA	few	TGTGCCAGTAACAGGGAGAACACTGAAGCTTTCTTT	CASNRENTEAFF
TRBV6-5	TRBJ1-2	TRBD1	NA	TGTGCCAGCGGACAGGGAATCGGACTCTATGGCTACACCTTC	CASGQGIGLYGYTF
TRBV25-1	TRBJ1-1	NA	NA	TGTGCCAGCAGTGATCGTCACAAGAACACTGAAGCTTTCTTT	CASSDRHKNTEAFF
TRBV19	TRBJ1-2	NA	NA	TGTGCCAGTAGTACACCGGGATACTATGGCTACACCTTC	CASSTPGYYGYTF
TRBV14	TRBJ1-2	NA	NA	TGTGCCAGCAGCCAAGATAATCGTGGAGGAGGCTACACCTTC	CASSQDNRGGGYTF
TRBV2	TRBJ2-4	TRBD2	few	TGTGCCAGCATCGGACTAGCGGGGGGAGTAAATGCCAAAAACATTCAGTACTTC	CASIGLAGGVNAKNIQYF
TRBV29-1	TRBJ1-5	TRBD1	NA	TGCAGCGTCAGACAGGGCTCAAATCAGCCCCAGCATTTT	CSVRQGSNQPQHF
TRBV9	TRBJ2-3	TRBD2	NA	TGTGCCAGCAGCGTATCCGGGACTAGCGGGGATACGCAGTATTTT	CASSVSGTSGDTQYF
TRBV7-2	TRBJ2-5	TRBD2	NA	TGTGCCAGCAGCTTAGGCCCTAGCGGGGGCCAAGAGACCCAGTACTTC	CASSLGPSGGQETQYF
TRBV7-9	TRBJ2-1	TRBD1	NA	TGTGCCAGCAGCTTAGCGATTTCACAGGGGGCGCGATACGAGCAGTTCTTC	CASSLAISQGARYEQFF
TRBV13	TRBJ1-1	NA	NA	TGTGCCAGCAGCACCCTAACCCTGGACAGAACCAACTCGGGTCGTGAAGCTTTCTTT	CASSTLTLDRTNSGREAFF
TRBV6-5	TRBJ1-5	NA	NA	TGTGCCAGCAGACGGACAGTCCTCAATCAGCCCCAGCATTTT	CASRRTVLNQPQHF
TRBV7-9	TRBJ1-1	TRBD1	NA	TGTGCCAGCAGCGCCATCCAGGGGGCGAACACTGAAGCTTTCTTT	CASSAIQGANTEAFF
TRBV9	TRBJ2-7	TRBD1	NA	TGTGCCAGCAGCGTGACCGGGACAGCTACCTACGAGCAGTACTTC	CASSVTGTATYEQYF
TRBV27	TRBJ1-3	NA	NA	TGTGCCAGCAGTTTACGCGGACACCTCTCTGGAAACACCATATATTTT	CASSLRGHLSGNTIYF
TRBV7-2	TRBJ2-7	NA	once	TGTGCCAGCAGCTCCTACTGGGGGCCAGGGGAGCAGTACTTC	CASSSYWGPGEQYF
TRBV7-9	TRBJ2-5	NA	NA	TGTGCCAGCAAAGGCGGGGGCGTAGAGACCCAGTACTTC	CASKGGGVETQYF
TRBV5-4	TRBJ1-1	NA	few	TGTGCCAGCAGCTTGGCCGCAGGGAAGAACACTGAAGCTTTCTTT	CASSLAAGKNTEAFF
TRBV19	TRBJ1-1	TRBD1	once	TGTGCCAGTAGTACGACAGGGGCCCATGGTGGAGCTTTCTTT	CASSTTGAHGGAFF
TRBV30	TRBJ1-2	TRBD1	NA	TGTGCCTGGAGTACAGGGGGCTATGGCTACACCTTC	CAWSTGGYGYTF